This TCR beta chain was recorded in a study of regulatory T cells in long-lasting Graves disease. Across the whole study: Less than 3 months of antithyroid drugs had been taken by newly diagnosed Graves' patients.

Time point defined: newly diagnosed GD, antithyroid drugs for less than 3 months. Researchers made the TCR library from RNA that was extracted from PBMCs. This CDR3 region has 15 residues. The germline V and J ends were trimmed by 1 base and 8 bases, with 16 bases remaining between them. Looked up from germline, CDR1 is SGHDN and CDR2 is FVKESK. To make TCR beta libraries, researchers used iRepertoire HTBI primers and Arm-PCR of CDR3 regions. TCRdb re-called the multiplex PCR reads with MiXCR, one entry per CDR3 protein. The sample records hundreds of thousands of distinct CDR3 sequences, approximately 13% being singletons. The same specimen was also included in a second study, on T cells in Graves' hyperthyroidism and ophthalmopathy. This second report adds: The model's output predicted ophthalmopathy at a median of around 6.9 months prior to onset.

The receptor comes from a man in his thirties or forties with Graves disease. The chain is built from TRBV14 and TRBJ2-3, with D perhaps matching TRBD1 or TRBD2 (5 bases each). The material was peripheral blood mononuclear cells (PBMCs), obtained at new diagnosis, from a patient treated with antithyroid drugs. The CDR3 DNA reads TGTGCCAGCAGCCAAGGTCCGGGGAAGGGGCGTACGCAGTATTTT. Encoded protein: CASSQGPGKGRTQYF.